The 10 T cell receptor beta chains presented below share a single source sample, sequenced in a study of T cells expressing NK-cell markers. TCRdb re-called the 5' RACE reads and shows each CDR3 protein once, DNA omitted. The sample includes a few hundred thousand distinct CDR3 sequences. The sequenced sample consisted of blood T cells: a sorted CD56 or NKG2C T cell subset, CD4+ or CD8+ T cells, or bulk PBMC T cells (not recorded which). These receptors were obtained from a woman aged 45-65 years in good health.

The chain is built from TRBV11-2 and TRBJ1-2; no DNA is available, so the TRBD1 call from TCRdb remains unchecked. Germline CDR1 and CDR2: SGHAT and FQNNGV. There are 14 residues in the CDR3. The chain's CDR3 is CASSLGRDRYGYTF.

The genes are TRBV19 and TRBJ2-2; TCRdb's D gene call, TRBD1, goes unchecked for lack of DNA. The CDR3 is 14 residues long. Germline V lookup: CDR1 LNHDA, CDR2 SQIVND (reference sequence). The CDR3 region is CASSEGPEISGLFF.

The rearrangement uses TRBV3-1 and TRBJ1-3. The CDR3 has 14 residues. Germline V CDR1 and CDR2: LGHDT, YNNKEL (reference sequence). CDR3 protein: CASSPGLSGNTIYF.

This chain uses TRBV25-1 with TRBJ2-3. Germline CDR1 and CDR2: MGHDK and SYGVNS. The CDR3 is 15 amino acids. Here the CDR3 reads CASRESAPGTDTQYF.

The chain employs TRBV7-8 and TRBJ1-1; the D call of TRBD1 rests on TCRdb alone, since no DNA is present to check it. The CDR3 is 14 residues long. CDR1 SGHVS and CDR2 FQNEAQ come from the germline V gene. CDR3 sequence: CASSLQGHGAQAFF.

This chain joins TRBV3-1 and TRBJ2-3; TCRdb indicates TRBD1, and absent DNA this call remains unverified. CDR1 is LGHDT and CDR2 is YNNKEL in the germline V gene (reference sequence). This CDR3 spans 16 amino acids. The CDR3 spells CASSLRTGLSLDTQYF.

The chain employs TRBV24-1 and TRBJ2-2. There are 14 residues in the CDR3. Germline V gives CDR1 KGHDR, CDR2 SFDVKD. CDR3 sequence reads: CATSLTAPTGELFF.

V is TRBV25-1 and J is TRBJ2-1; TCRdb returns TRBD2, unconfirmable since there is no DNA. The germline V gene has CDR1 MGHDK and CDR2 SYGVNS. The CDR3 contains 14 residues. The chain's CDR3 is CASGGTPPGNEQFF.

The CDR3 spells CASSQGGSGYNEQFF. V gene TRBV3-1 combines with J gene TRBJ2-1; the D call of TRBD2 rests on TCRdb alone, since no DNA is present to check it. Per the germline V gene, CDR1 is LGHDT and CDR2 is YNNKEL (reference sequence). The CDR3 sequence is 15 residues long.

Here the CDR3 reads CSVSRLYGYTF. The rearrangement joins TRBV20-1 to TRBJ1-2. The germline CDR1 and CDR2 sequences are DFQATT and SNEGSKA (reference sequence). CDR3 length: 11 amino acids.